The T cell receptor (beta chain) under discussion was sequenced for a study of neurological immune-mediated disorders. The unsorted libraries were made from 2 million PBMCs kept at -80 C. Template-switch 5'RACE cDNA synthesis added a 10-nucleotide unique molecular identifier. TCRdb recomputed calls from the 5' RACE reads with MiXCR, one row per CDR3 protein. The sample consists of more than 50,000 distinct CDR3 sequences, less than 5.5% of them appearing once. Germline V CDR1 and CDR2: SGHRS, YFSETQ. The CDR3 has 13 residues. Deletions cut 0 bases from V and 7 bases from J, with 10 bases between. The sample holds a few counts of this clonotype.

The rearrangement uses TRBV5-1 and TRBJ1-2; no clear D. Material for sequencing was PBMCs. This receptor was taken from a woman between 25 and 40 years old with multiple sclerosis. CDR3 nucleotides: TGCGCCAGCAGCTTGGCCGCGCAAGGTGGCTACACCTTC. Translating it yields CASSLAAQGGYTF.